The 32 T cell receptor beta chains below were found in one sample sequenced in a study of T cell repertoires in cytomegalovirus infection. TCRdb itself ran the reads through MiXCR, one entry per CDR3 protein. The sample contains about 360,000 distinct CDR3 sequences, 15% to 20% of which appear only once. Sequenced input: PBMCs. Receptor source: a human donor in good health (CMV status not recorded). Some clones in this sample may be carry-over from other donors' samples.

This chain links TRBV3-1 with TRBJ2-7; no definite D call. With 6 bases removed from V and 6 bases from J, the gap between germline ends came to 15 bases. The CDR3 is made up of 13 amino acids. Germline V lookup: CDR1 LGHDT, CDR2 YNNKEL (reference sequence). The DNA of the CDR3 is TGTGCCAGCAGTCATACTGGGCAAGGCGAGCAGTACTTC. Its protein is CASSHTGQGEQYF.

V usage is TRBV19 and J usage is TRBJ1-6; no definite D call. Trimming took 6 bases from V and 8 from J, leaving 11 bases between them. Germline CDR1 is LNHDA and CDR2 is SQIVND (reference sequence). The CDR3 has 13 amino acids. CDR3 DNA: TGTGCCAGTAGCCCGGTCGGGGATTCACCCCTCCACTTT. It translates to CASSPVGDSPLHF.

This clonotype was detected many times. This chain joins TRBV12-5 and TRBJ1-2; 7 bases fit TRBD1. V gave up 0 bases and J gave up 7 bases; unmatched junction bases: 5. This CDR3 contains 14 residues. Germline V gene data show CDR1 as LGHNT and CDR2 as FRNRAP. The CDR3 spells CASGLVPTGVGYTF. CDR3 bases: TGTGCTAGTGGTTTGGTTCCAACAGGGGTTGGCTACACCTTC. Full variable domain (rest looked up from reference TRBV12-5 and TRBJ1-2): DARVTQTPRHKVTEMGQEVTMRCQPILGHNTVFWYRQTMMQGLELLAYFRNRAPLDDSGMPKDRFSAEMPDATLATLKIQPSEPRDSAVYFCASGLVPTGVGYTFGSGTRLTVV.

The chain has TRBV14 and TRBJ1-1, with D unclear. Germline V gives CDR1 SGHDN, CDR2 FVKESK. The CDR3 length is 14 residues. V gave up 6 bases and J gave up 4 bases, with 15 bases separating them. This chain's CDR3 is CASRPTHAATEAFF. The CDR3, as DNA: TGTGCCAGCAGGCCTACACATGCGGCCACTGAAGCTTTCTTT.

There are a few counts of this clonotype. The rearrangement links TRBV6-6 to TRBJ1-6; TRBD1 matches at 9 bases. This CDR3 is built from 15 residues. The junction had 9 bases not matched to a gene; V was cut back by 7 bases and J by 8 bases. Germline lookup yields CDR1 MNHNY and CDR2 SVGAGI (reference sequence). The DNA for the CDR3 is TGTGCCAGCATCTACGGAAGGACAGGGGATTCACCCCTCCACTTT. Translation gives CASIYGRTGDSPLHF.

J is TRBJ2-2 and V is TRBV2; a weak D match, TRBD1 (6 bases). Trimming took off 1 base at V and 7 bases at J, with 13 bases between the two ends. This CDR3 region has 15 residues. Germline V gene lookup returns CDR1 SNHLY and CDR2 FYNNEI. CDR3 loop: CASSEGTVLGGELFF. CDR3 DNA: TGTGCCAGCAGTGAAGGGACAGTCCTCGGCGGGGAGCTGTTTTTT.

This clonotype was counted at least ten times. The chain combines TRBV12-3 or TRBV12-4 with TRBJ1-2, with D maybe TRBD1 (5 bases). V was cut by 6 bases and J by 3 bases, with 11 bases left in between. This CDR3 is built from 13 residues. CDR3 sequence: CASRRRGDYGYTF. The CDR3 nucleotides are TGTGCCAGCAGGCGGCGGGGGGACTATGGCTACACCTTC.

This chain connects TRBV11-2 to TRBJ2-1, with a tentative D call TRBD2 (6 bases). CDR3 size: 14 residues. Between the trimmed V and J ends, which lost 4 bases and 6 bases, there was a span of 13 bases. Germline lookup yields CDR1 SGHAT and CDR2 FQNNGV. The CDR3 region is CASSSLTSSNEQFF. The CDR3 DNA sequence: TGTGCCAGCAGCTCGCTAACTAGCTCCAATGAGCAGTTCTTC.

This clonotype was observed at least ten times. The chain employs TRBV7-8 and TRBJ2-5, with D possibly being TRBD2 (7 bases). V was clipped by 7 bases and J by 5 bases, with 14 bases between them. The CDR3 spans 13 residues. From germline, CDR1 is SGHVS and CDR2 FQNEAQ. The CDR3 is CASTIGGLETQYF. CDR3 DNA sequence: TGTGCCAGCACCATCGGGGGGCTGGAGACCCAGTACTTC.

The chain has TRBV20-1 and TRBJ2-5, with D possibly being TRBD2 (5 bases). The CDR3 runs 14 residues. Germline V gene sequence: CDR1 DFQATT, CDR2 SNEGSKA (reference sequence). Trimming pared 4 bases from V and 2 bases from J, leaving 14 bases between. CDR3 DNA sequence: TGCAGTGCTATCGGCGCGGGCGAACAAGAGACCCAGTACTTC. Translated, it gives CSAIGAGEQETQYF.

The chain is built from TRBV7-2 and TRBJ2-1; 13 bases are shared with TRBD2. V gave up 5 bases and J gave up 8 bases; unmatched junction bases: 12. This CDR3 region has 17 residues. Germline CDR1 and CDR2: SGHTA and FQGNSA. This chain's CDR3 is CASSLTGLAGASYEQFF. The CDR3 coding sequence is TGTGCCAGCAGCCTCACCGGACTAGCGGGAGCGTCGTATGAGCAGTTCTTC. The variable domain in full, completed from reference TRBV7-2 and TRBJ2-1, reads GAGVSQSPSNKVTEKGKDVELRCDPISGHTALYWYRQSLGQGLEFLIYFQGNSAPDKSGLPSDRFSAERTGGSVSTLTIQRTQQEDSAVYLCASSLTGLAGASYEQFFGPGTRLTVL.

The chain carries TRBV6-2 or TRBV6-3 and TRBJ1-2; weak D call: TRBD1 (5 bases). In germline, CDR1 is MNHEY, CDR2 SVGEGT. The CDR3 loop spans 15 amino acids. V lost 5 bases and J lost 3, with 16 bases in between. Here the CDR3 DNA reads TGTGCCAGCAGTGAGGGGAGTCCCAGGGACTATGGCTACACCTTC. Translated, it gives CASSEGSPRDYGYTF.

This clonotype was counted between two and nine times. The rearrangement joins TRBV11-1 to TRBJ2-2, with D possibly matching TRBD1 (5 bases). The CDR3 loop spans 17 amino acids. Germline CDR1 reads SGHAT; CDR2 reads FQDESV (reference sequence). Trimming stripped 2 bases from V and 3 bases from J, with 16 bases between. The CDR3 reads CASSLSRASGYTGELFF. DNA for the CDR3: TGTGCCAGCAGCTTATCTAGGGCCTCAGGGTACACCGGGGAGCTGTTTTTT.

CDR3 DNA: TGTGCCAGCTCGTCTTCAGGGGGATTCGCCGGGGAGCTGTTTTTT. Translated, it gives CASSSSGGFAGELFF. This chain connects TRBV18 to TRBJ2-2, with 7 positions matching TRBD1. CDR1 is KGHSH, CDR2 LQKENI, per germline. V was clipped by 6 bases and J by 6 bases; unmatched bases: 10. The CDR3 contains 15 residues.

In this sample, this clonotype turned up many times. The chain combines TRBV7-2 with TRBJ2-7; D remains unclear. Trimming took off 5 bases at V and 7 bases at J, with 9 bases between the two ends. This CDR3 spans 11 amino acids. Germline V gene sequence: CDR1 SGHTA, CDR2 FQGNSA. The CDR3 here is CASSLYGEQYF. The CDR3 DNA reads as TGTGCCAGCAGCCTCTATGGGGAGCAGTACTTC.

In this sample, this clonotype turned up once. V usage is TRBV20-1 and J usage is TRBJ2-3, with TRBD1 identical over 9 bases. The CDR3 totals 13 residues. J lost 5 bases, V lost 7 bases, and 7 bases had no gene match. The germline V gene encodes CDR1 DFQATT and CDR2 SNEGSKA (reference sequence). CDR3 sequence: CSVPDRGRDTQYF. The CDR3, as DNA: TGCAGTGTACCGGACAGGGGCAGAGATACGCAGTATTTT.

This chain joins TRBV6-5 and TRBJ2-1; 7 bases agree with TRBD2. Trimming at V came to 8 bases and at J to 9 bases, leaving 13 bases not matched to a gene. Germline CDR1 is MNHEY and CDR2 is SVGAGI. The CDR3 loop spans 14 amino acids. The CDR3 DNA is TGTGCCAGCTTCTCTAAGCGGGAAGGTTTTGAGCAGTTCTTC. Its translation is CASFSKREGFEQFF.

This clonotype has a count of ten or more. V is TRBV7-2 and J is TRBJ1-1; D is unresolved. Germline assignment: CDR1 SGHTA and CDR2 FQGNSA. Trimming removed 1 base from V and 10 bases from J, with 10 bases in between. The length of the CDR3 is 12 residues. The CDR3 region has the DNA TGTGCCAGCAGCTTAGTCTCGCTGCGAGCTTTCTTT. Protein product: CASSLVSLRAFF.

CDR3 DNA: TGTGCCAGCAGAAAGGGTGATCGAGAGACCCAGTACTTC. This encodes CASRKGDRETQYF. V is TRBV6-1 and J is TRBJ2-5; D is unclear. V lost 6 bases and J 4 bases, leaving 12 bases between the germline ends. Germline CDR1 MNHNS, CDR2 SASEGT. The CDR3 is 13 amino acids.

This clonotype was seen at least ten times. This sequence joins TRBV7-9 and TRBJ2-3; no firm D call. The germline V gene encodes CDR1 SEHNR and CDR2 FQNEAQ (reference sequence). The CDR3 contains 13 residues. Trimming pared 1 base from V and 4 bases from J, leaving 6 bases between. The CDR3 here is CASSLGVADTQYF. The CDR3 bases are TGTGCCAGCAGCTTAGGGGTCGCAGATACGCAGTATTTT.

The chain has TRBV29-1 and TRBJ1-2; the D gene is possibly TRBD1 (6 bases). Trimming stripped 7 bases from V and 4 bases from J, with 10 bases between. The CDR3 has 11 residues. Germline V gene lookup returns CDR1 SQVTM and CDR2 ANQGSEA. The DNA for the CDR3 is TGCAGCGGCAGGGGAAGCTATGGCTACACCTTC. It encodes CSGRGSYGYTF.

This clonotype was detected only a few times. J is TRBJ1-5 and V is TRBV19; 8 positions agree with TRBD1. V lost 7 bases to trimming and J lost 0 bases; unmatched junction nucleotides: 5. The CDR3 length is 15 residues. From germline, CDR1 is LNHDA and CDR2 SQIVND (reference sequence). CDR3 in amino acids: CASTDRAYSNQPQHF. The DNA for the CDR3 is TGTGCCAGTACGGACAGGGCCTATAGCAATCAGCCCCAGCATTTT.

The table lists this clonotype with a few counts. This chain joins TRBV12-3 or TRBV12-4 and TRBJ1-1, with 7 bases fitting TRBD1. Germline trimming cut 1 base from V and 3 bases from J; bases unmatched to any gene: 2. The CDR3 sequence is 14 residues long. Here the CDR3 DNA reads TGTGCCAGCAGTTTAGAGGGGGCTTACACTGAAGCTTTCTTT. Protein product: CASSLEGAYTEAFF.

This clonotype was picked up a small number of times. V is TRBV5-1 and J is TRBJ1-1; D might be TRBD1 (6 bases). Germline CDR1 is SGHRS and CDR2 is YFSETQ. V was clipped by 4 bases and J by 0 bases, with 16 bases between them. The CDR3 extends over 16 amino acids. CDR3 DNA sequence: TGCGCCAGCAGCCTGCGACAGGCTACGGTGAACACTGAAGCTTTCTTT. This sequence encodes CASSLRQATVNTEAFF.

The rearrangement joins TRBV6-5 to TRBJ1-6, with D possibly being TRBD1 (6 bases). V lost 4 bases and J lost 10, with 14 bases in between. The V gene's germline CDR1 is MNHEY and CDR2 SVGAGI. The CDR3 loop spans 14 amino acids. The CDR3 bases are TGTGCCAGCAGTTTATTGGGGGCGCGCTCACCCCTCCACTTT. As protein: CASSLLGARSPLHF.

J is TRBJ2-3 and V is TRBV15; a possible D gene is TRBD2 (5 bases). Trimming pared 1 base from V and 2 bases from J, leaving 13 bases between. Germline V gene sequence: CDR1 LNHNV, CDR2 YYDKDF (reference sequence). This CDR3 is 16 amino acids long. CDR3 in DNA: TGTGCCACCAGCAGAGTTACCGGACTTATCACAGATACGCAGTATTTT. Its translation is CATSRVTGLITDTQYF.

The V call is TRBV28, the J call TRBJ2-5; 9 nucleotides align to TRBD2. CDR1 MDHEN and CDR2 SYDVKM come from the germline V gene. V was pared by 1 base and J by 5 bases, with 5 bases of the junction left unmatched. The CDR3 length is 15 residues. CDR3 coding DNA: TGTGCCAGCAGTTTATTTGCGGGGGGGGGTGAGACCCAGTACTTC. Its translation is CASSLFAGGGETQYF.

This clonotype was counted between two and nine times. The chain joins TRBV4-2 to TRBJ1-2; no reliable D call. Trimming took 1 base from V and 6 from J, leaving 3 bases between them. CDR1 and CDR2 from the germline V gene are LGHNA and YNFKEQ. The CDR3 spans 11 residues. The CDR3 DNA follows: TGTGCCAGCAGCCAAGCCGATGGCTACACCTTC. Translation gives CASSQADGYTF.

This clonotype was seen once. A single base separates this from a much larger clone, so it may be a read error. The V call is TRBV7-2, the J call TRBJ2-3; 8 nucleotides match TRBD2. In germline, CDR1 is SGHTA, CDR2 FQGNSA. This CDR3 is 17 amino acids long. This chain's CDR3 is CASSLALGSGEADTQCF. In nucleotides, the CDR3 is TGTGCCAGCAGCTTAGCGCTGGGTAGCGGGGAGGCAGATACGCAGTGTTTT.

This clonotype has ten or more counts. This sequence joins TRBV7-2 and TRBJ2-7; D remains ambiguous. The CDR3 contains 15 residues. The germline V gene encodes CDR1 SGHTA and CDR2 FQGNSA. Trimming removed 2 bases from V and 2 bases from J, with 13 bases in between. CDR3 DNA sequence: TGTGCCAGCAGCTTAATGCGGCAGGCCCCCTACGAGCAGTACTTC. Translation: CASSLMRQAPYEQYF.

Notes on this clonotype: Just one base apart from a much larger clone, this may be a read error. The chain recombines TRBV12-3 or TRBV12-4 with TRBJ1-1; D gene uncertain. The CDR3 covers 15 residues. CDR3 DNA: TGTGCCAGCAGTTTTATTCAATTTGGGAACACTGCAGCTTTCTTT. Its translation: CASSFIQFGNTAAFF.

This clonotype was recorded at least ten times. This rearrangement joins TRBV7-9 to TRBJ2-1, with D perhaps TRBD2 (5 bases). The germline V gene encodes CDR1 SEHNR and CDR2 FQNEAQ (reference sequence). V was trimmed by 0 bases and J by 8 bases, leaving 20 bases between them. This CDR3 is 17 amino acids long. The DNA of the CDR3 is TGTGCCAGCAGCTTAGCGGTTGGTTCCCTAGCTTCCTATGAGCAGTTCTTC. Protein product: CASSLAVGSLASYEQFF.